The sequence of this T cell receptor beta chain was determined in a study of PD-1 blockade in mismatch repair-deficient tumors. Assay used: immunoSEQ multiplex PCR; TCRdb lists only in-frame clones, some missing. This table holds around 50,000 clones, 77% found once. The TCR-sequenced patients were a few responders to pembrolizumab. The CDR3 extends over 15 amino acids. Germline CDR1 MNHNY, CDR2 SVGAGI (reference sequence). Trimming pared 7 bases from V and 0 bases from J, leaving 15 bases between. The rearrangement joins TRBV6-6 to TRBJ1-1; D not resolved. The sequence was obtained from an adult with mismatch repair-deficient cancer. The sequencing here drew on PBMCs, taken before pembrolizumab treatment. This CDR3 reads CASTEVGSMNTEAFF. The CDR3 DNA follows: TGTGCCAGCACCGAAGTCGGCAGCATGAACACTGAAGCTTTCTTT.